A selection of T cell receptor beta chains follows, all from one sample in a study of vaccination effects on CD4 cells after COVID-19. Method: immunoSEQ multiplex PCR; TCRdb's copy keeps in-frame clones and lacks some. The data contain tens of thousands of clones, 65% to 75% of them seen just once; the ten biggest clones take up 5.4%. Their antigen targets remain unknown. The sequenced sample was CD4+ T cells from PBMCs cultured without peptide, obtained after COVID-19 vaccination. These receptors all come from a human donor who had a prior SARS-CoV-2 infection. Both conserved end residues are part of each CDR3. Each record gives: D gene, clone size, V gene, J gene, CDR3 protein, CDR3 DNA. A D gene is named only where the DNA matches it firmly. Clone size is not always given. Where it is, it says once, few, many or a class for expanded clones.

d_gene: NA; abundance: once; v_gene: TRBV11-3; j_gene: TRBJ2-5; CDR3aa: CASSLLRGEETQYF; CDR3nt: TGTGCCAGCAGCTTATTACGGGGTGAGGAGACCCAGTACTTC
d_gene: TRBD1; abundance: once; v_gene: TRBV5-1; j_gene: TRBJ1-4; CDR3aa: CASSLGQGASATNEKLFF; CDR3nt: TGCGCCAGCAGCTTGGGACAGGGGGCCTCCGCAACTAATGAAAAACTGTTTTTT
d_gene: NA; abundance: few; v_gene: TRBV6-5; j_gene: TRBJ2-7; CDR3aa: CASSYSPVPSYEQYF; CDR3nt: TGTGCCAGCAGTTACTCTCCGGTTCCCTCCTACGAGCAGTACTTC
d_gene: NA; abundance: NA; v_gene: TRBV12-3/TRBV12-4; j_gene: TRBJ1-1; CDR3aa: CASKTDGARAFF; CDR3nt: TGTGCCAGCAAAACCGACGGAGCTAGGGCTTTCTTT
d_gene: TRBD1; abundance: NA; v_gene: TRBV7-3; j_gene: TRBJ2-7; CDR3aa: CASSQPHWGTGVVDEQYF; CDR3nt: TGTGCCAGCAGCCAACCCCATTGGGGGACAGGGGTGGTGGACGAGCAGTACTTC
d_gene: TRBD1; abundance: NA; v_gene: TRBV6-5; j_gene: TRBJ2-2; CDR3aa: CASSYSWTGATGELFF; CDR3nt: TGTGCCAGCAGTTACTCCTGGACAGGGGCCACCGGGGAGCTGTTTTTT
d_gene: NA; abundance: NA; v_gene: TRBV4-2; j_gene: TRBJ2-3; CDR3aa: CASSQEAGIRDTQYF; CDR3nt: TGTGCCAGCAGCCAAGAGGCAGGGATTCGAGATACGCAGTATTTT
d_gene: NA; abundance: NA; v_gene: TRBV2; j_gene: TRBJ2-7; CDR3aa: CASSDPGLYEQYF; CDR3nt: TGTGCCAGCAGTGATCCGGGACTCTACGAGCAGTACTTC
d_gene: TRBD2; abundance: NA; v_gene: TRBV11-2; j_gene: TRBJ2-1; CDR3aa: CASSPGLASSYNEQFF; CDR3nt: TGTGCCAGCAGCCCGGGACTAGCAAGCTCCTACAATGAGCAGTTCTTC
d_gene: TRBD2; abundance: NA; v_gene: TRBV4-2; j_gene: TRBJ2-5; CDR3aa: CASSQKGLAGGRETQYF; CDR3nt: TGTGCCAGCAGCCAGAAAGGACTAGCGGGGGGACGAGAGACCCAGTACTTC
d_gene: TRBD1; abundance: NA; v_gene: TRBV5-1; j_gene: TRBJ1-3; CDR3aa: CASSLEGADRSGNTIYF; CDR3nt: TGCGCCAGCAGCTTGGAGGGGGCGGATAGGTCTGGAAACACCATATATTTT
d_gene: NA; abundance: NA; v_gene: TRBV5-1; j_gene: TRBJ2-6; CDR3aa: CASSLQPPSGANVLTF; CDR3nt: TGCGCCAGCAGCTTGCAACCGCCCTCTGGGGCCAACGTCCTGACTTTC
d_gene: TRBD1; abundance: NA; v_gene: TRBV6-6; j_gene: TRBJ1-1; CDR3aa: CASIRGTENTEAFF; CDR3nt: TGTGCCAGCATACGAGGGACAGAGAACACTGAAGCTTTCTTT
d_gene: NA; abundance: NA; v_gene: TRBV6-4; j_gene: TRBJ2-1; CDR3aa: CASSSRVEFF; CDR3nt: TGTGCCAGCAGTTCAAGGGTGGAGTTCTTC
d_gene: NA; abundance: NA; v_gene: TRBV18; j_gene: TRBJ1-1; CDR3aa: CASSKRQGTDTEAFF; CDR3nt: TGTGCCAGCTCAAAAAGGCAGGGGACTGACACTGAAGCTTTCTTT
d_gene: NA; abundance: NA; v_gene: TRBV11-3; j_gene: TRBJ2-1; CDR3aa: CASSLAFIRNEQFF; CDR3nt: TGTGCCAGCAGCTTAGCATTTATCCGGAATGAGCAGTTCTTC
d_gene: NA; abundance: NA; v_gene: TRBV20-1; j_gene: TRBJ2-1; CDR3aa: CSARAPIRLFF; CDR3nt: TGCAGTGCTAGAGCACCAATAAGACTGTTCTTC
d_gene: TRBD1; abundance: NA; v_gene: TRBV5-1; j_gene: TRBJ2-3; CDR3aa: CASSLRTGVTDTQYF; CDR3nt: TGCGCCAGCAGCCTGAGGACAGGGGTTACAGATACGCAGTATTTT
d_gene: TRBD2; abundance: NA; v_gene: TRBV19; j_gene: TRBJ2-1; CDR3aa: CASSTGPGLAANEQFF; CDR3nt: TGTGCCAGTAGTACCGGACCGGGACTAGCGGCGAATGAGCAGTTCTTC
d_gene: NA; abundance: NA; v_gene: TRBV5-1; j_gene: TRBJ2-1; CDR3aa: CASSFTYNEQFF; CDR3nt: TGCGCCAGCAGCTTCACCTACAATGAGCAGTTCTTC
d_gene: NA; abundance: NA; v_gene: TRBV3-1/TRBV3-2; j_gene: TRBJ1-5; CDR3aa: CASSPAELHQPQHF; CDR3nt: TGTGCCAGCAGCCCGGCCGAGTTGCATCAGCCCCAGCATTTT
d_gene: NA; abundance: NA; v_gene: TRBV24-1; j_gene: TRBJ2-7; CDR3aa: CATSDSGTFYEQYF; CDR3nt: TGTGCCACCAGTGATTCCGGGACCTTCTACGAGCAGTACTTC
d_gene: NA; abundance: NA; v_gene: TRBV18; j_gene: TRBJ1-4; CDR3aa: CASSPDGATNEKLFF; CDR3nt: TGTGCCAGCTCCCCCGATGGGGCAACTAATGAAAAACTGTTTTTT
d_gene: NA; abundance: few; v_gene: TRBV4-1; j_gene: TRBJ1-2; CDR3aa: CASSQTGLVRGYTF; CDR3nt: TGCGCCAGCAGCCAAACGGGGCTGGTTCGTGGCTACACCTTC
d_gene: NA; abundance: once; v_gene: TRBV6-2/TRBV6-3; j_gene: TRBJ2-2; CDR3aa: CASSHARVNTGELFF; CDR3nt: TGTGCCAGCAGCCACGCCAGAGTTAACACCGGGGAGCTGTTTTTT
d_gene: NA; abundance: NA; v_gene: TRBV2; j_gene: TRBJ1-6; CDR3aa: CASSEVSGIDSPLHF; CDR3nt: TGTGCCAGCAGTGAAGTGTCAGGGATTGATTCACCCCTCCACTTT
d_gene: NA; abundance: NA; v_gene: TRBV5-1; j_gene: TRBJ2-5; CDR3aa: CASSLPGGETQYF; CDR3nt: TGCGCCAGCAGCCTCCCGGGCGGGGAGACCCAGTACTTC
d_gene: TRBD2; abundance: NA; v_gene: TRBV9; j_gene: TRBJ2-5; CDR3aa: CASSVGYGLAGEAQYF; CDR3nt: TGTGCCAGCAGCGTAGGATACGGACTAGCGGGAGAAGCCCAGTACTTC
d_gene: TRBD2; abundance: NA; v_gene: TRBV28; j_gene: TRBJ2-7; CDR3aa: CASGPGTSGFYEQYF; CDR3nt: TGTGCCAGCGGACCCGGGACTAGCGGTTTCTACGAGCAGTACTTC
d_gene: TRBD1; abundance: few; v_gene: TRBV7-2; j_gene: TRBJ1-6; CDR3aa: CASSLARQGRVGNSPLHF; CDR3nt: TGTGCCAGCAGCTTAGCCCGACAGGGCCGGGTGGGGAATTCACCCCTCCACTTT
d_gene: TRBD2; abundance: NA; v_gene: TRBV6-2/TRBV6-3; j_gene: TRBJ2-5; CDR3aa: CASSLTLRAGGRQETQYF; CDR3nt: TGTGCCAGCAGTCTCACTTTAAGGGCGGGAGGGCGGCAAGAGACCCAGTACTTC
d_gene: NA; abundance: NA; v_gene: TRBV5-1; j_gene: TRBJ2-7; CDR3aa: CASSPGHRDNYEQYF; CDR3nt: TGCGCCAGCAGCCCTGGACACCGAGATAACTACGAGCAGTACTTC
d_gene: TRBD2; abundance: NA; v_gene: TRBV23-1; j_gene: TRBJ2-2; CDR3aa: CASSQYKRGHSLNTGELFF; CDR3nt: TGCGCCAGCAGTCAATATAAGCGGGGGCACTCATTGAACACCGGGGAGCTGTTTTTT
d_gene: NA; abundance: NA; v_gene: TRBV5-4; j_gene: TRBJ2-1; CDR3aa: CASSASSRNEQFF; CDR3nt: TGTGCCAGCAGCGCTTCTAGTCGGAATGAGCAGTTCTTC
d_gene: NA; abundance: once; v_gene: TRBV30; j_gene: TRBJ1-1; CDR3aa: CAWRRKYTEAFF; CDR3nt: TGTGCCTGGAGAAGGAAGTACACTGAAGCTTTCTTT
d_gene: NA; abundance: NA; v_gene: TRBV6-2/TRBV6-3; j_gene: TRBJ1-1; CDR3aa: CASSSGQRNTEAFF; CDR3nt: TGTGCCAGCAGCAGCGGACAGAGGAACACTGAAGCTTTCTTT
d_gene: NA; abundance: NA; v_gene: TRBV7-9; j_gene: TRBJ2-5; CDR3aa: CASSSKGGQETQYF; CDR3nt: TGTGCCAGCAGCTCCAAGGGGGGTCAAGAGACCCAGTACTTC
d_gene: NA; abundance: NA; v_gene: TRBV11-3; j_gene: TRBJ2-2; CDR3aa: CASSFKVYTGELFF; CDR3nt: TGTGCCAGCAGCTTTAAGGTTTACACCGGGGAGCTGTTTTTT
d_gene: NA; abundance: few; v_gene: TRBV2; j_gene: TRBJ1-2; CDR3aa: CASSEEARHHYGYTF; CDR3nt: TGTGCCAGCAGTGAAGAGGCCAGGCACCACTATGGCTACACCTTC
d_gene: TRBD1; abundance: few; v_gene: TRBV3-1/TRBV3-2; j_gene: TRBJ1-6; CDR3aa: CASSPIAGGGSPLHF; CDR3nt: TGTGCCAGCAGCCCTATTGCAGGGGGTGGTTCACCCCTCCACTTT
d_gene: NA; abundance: NA; v_gene: TRBV19; j_gene: TRBJ2-3; CDR3aa: CASSNPPLSSQYF; CDR3nt: TGTGCCAGTAGTAATCCACCCCTTAGTTCGCAGTATTTT
d_gene: NA; abundance: few; v_gene: TRBV5-1; j_gene: TRBJ1-1; CDR3aa: CASSLIPGPNTEAFF; CDR3nt: TGCGCCAGCAGCCTCATACCGGGACCCAACACTGAAGCTTTCTTT
d_gene: TRBD1; abundance: once; v_gene: TRBV30; j_gene: TRBJ1-4; CDR3aa: CAWRNVGTGNEKLFF; CDR3nt: TGTGCCTGGAGGAACGTCGGGACAGGGAATGAAAAACTGTTTTTT
d_gene: NA; abundance: NA; v_gene: TRBV7-8; j_gene: TRBJ2-7; CDR3aa: CASSLAGQSVYEQYF; CDR3nt: TGTGCCAGCAGCTTAGCCGGACAGTCGGTCTACGAGCAGTACTTC
d_gene: NA; abundance: NA; v_gene: TRBV4-1; j_gene: TRBJ2-1; CDR3aa: CASSQLYRVGNEQFF; CDR3nt: TGCGCCAGCAGCCAACTTTACAGGGTGGGGAATGAGCAGTTCTTC
d_gene: NA; abundance: NA; v_gene: TRBV9; j_gene: TRBJ2-5; CDR3aa: CASSVGGTSETQYF; CDR3nt: TGTGCCAGCAGCGTAGGGGGAACGTCGGAGACCCAGTACTTC
d_gene: TRBD1; abundance: few; v_gene: TRBV9; j_gene: TRBJ2-7; CDR3aa: CASSVGPNQPGTVIYEQYF; CDR3nt: TGTGCCAGCAGCGTAGGCCCAAACCAACCCGGGACAGTCATCTACGAGCAGTACTTC